This note documents a single T cell receptor (beta chain) sequence. The data belong to a study of blood T cell repertoires in COVID-19. Data came from immunoSEQ multiplex PCR; TCRdb stores just in-frame clones and leaves some out. The sample shows around 180,000 clones, 88% of them seen only once. J lost 4 bases, V lost 6 bases, and 3 bases had no gene match. Germline V lookup: CDR1 SEHNR, CDR2 FQNEAQ (reference sequence). The CDR3 has 13 amino acids. The source is a man between 65 and 79 years old with active or convalescent COVID-19. Sequenced material: peripheral blood. V and J are TRBV7-9 and TRBJ2-5; 9 nucleotides match TRBD1. CDR3 coding DNA: TGTGCCAGCAGAGGGACAGGGAGAGAGACCCAGTACTTC. Translated: CASRGTGRETQYF.